This T cell receptor beta chain was observed in a study of T cell responses to AZD1222 COVID-19 vaccine. This clone has only one observation. Some clones are missing from TCRdb's copy, which holds only in-frame ones; the method was immunoSEQ multiplex PCR. The sample contains approximately 160,000 clones, about nine tenths of which appear only once. The germline V gene has CDR1 MNHEY and CDR2 SVGAGI. V lost 3 bases and J lost 1; bases outside the gene matches: 1. This CDR3 spans 16 amino acids. The clonotype originates from an adult in good health. The sample in question was peripheral blood, obtained on day 0 of AZD1222 vaccination. This rearrangement joins TRBV6-5 to TRBJ2-2; 11 positions match TRBD2. The CDR3 DNA sequence: TGTGCCAGCAGTTATACTAGCGGGGGGAACACCGGGGAGCTGTTTTTT. It codes for CASSYTSGGNTGELFF.